This T cell receptor (beta chain) was sequenced in a study of T cell repertoires in cytomegalovirus infection (dated by TCRdb to about 2019). In terms of the full investigation: Alongside well-studied HLA-B-restricted epitopes, the peptide stimulations were aimed at recently identified HLA-C-restricted CMV epitopes, whose presentation resists viral immunomodulation. Donor HLA type was relevant to the analysis, as public TCR beta signatures indicated carriage of CMV infection together with the matching HLA type. Overall study results and their limits: In the ex vivo response, HLA-C-restricted CMV-specific TCR beta clonotypes were dominant, and in two of eight donors the single most frequent clonotype came from this HLA-C-restricted group. In both this cohort and an independent roughly 350-donor cohort, the cumulative frequency of public TCR beta family members distinguished carriers of CMV infection plus the relevant HLA type.

Note on this clonotype: It has no known antigen specificity. Per-base qualities were not stored, and no clone one base away is much larger.

Sequencing instrument: Illumina HiSeq 1500. The raw public reads went through TCRdb reprocessing: fastp at Q25, MiXCR clone calling, in-frame beta chains kept. Rows with one shared CDR3 protein collapse into an entry with the most common genes and DNA. This sample lists around 34,000 distinct CDR3 sequences; just over 50% were detected once. The ten largest clones capture 80% to 95% of the sample. The treatment or condition label corresponds to: in vitro stimulation with specific CMV peptide epitopes to enrich CMV-specific T cells. The CDR3, from cysteine to phenylalanine, totals 10 residues. Only the CDR3 part of the read is kept: 30 bases, read in frame from the first base. The germline V gene sets CDR1 to SNHLY and CDR2 to FYNNEI. V and J are truncated by 3 bases and 9 bases respectively, leaving an intervening sequence of 5 bases.

The rearrangement joined TRBV2 to TRBJ1-1; the D gene assignment is ambiguous. The sample in question was CD8+ T cells from cultured PBMCs, obtained from culture after CMV antigen stimulation. This receptor was identified in a human donor in good health (CMV status not recorded). Some clones in this sample may be carry-over from other donors' samples. The DNA sequence is given as TGTGCCAGCAGTGATCCCCAAGCTTTCTTT. The translation is CASSDPQAFF. With all but the CDR3 taken from the reference TRBV2 and TRBJ1-1 genes, the full variable domain is: EPEVTQTPSHQVTQMGQEVILRCVPISNHLYFYWYRQILGQKVEFLVSFYNNEISEKSEIFDDQFSVERPDGSNFTLKIRSTKLEDSAMYFCASSDPQAFFGQGTRLTVV.